These 18 T cell receptor beta chains share one sample of origin, sequenced in a study of T cell responses to AZD1222 COVID-19 vaccine. Profiling relied on immunoSEQ multiplex PCR, and the TCRdb table lists in-frame clones only, not all of them. The profile shows approximately 100,000 clones, about nine tenths of them singletons. The material sequenced was peripheral blood, taken on day 0 of AZD1222 vaccination. These receptors were taken from an adult in good health.

The chain joins TRBV28 to TRBJ1-5; D not certain. Between the trimmed V and J ends, which lost 7 bases and 1 base, there was a span of 14 bases. Germline values: CDR1 MDHEN, CDR2 SYDVKM. The CDR3 consists of 15 residues. The DNA of the CDR3 is TGTGCCAGCATCCCCGTCTTTTACAGCAATCAGCCCCAGCATTTT. Translation gives CASIPVFYSNQPQHF.

The J gene is TRBJ1-1, the V gene TRBV5-1; 7 bases are a match to TRBD1. V lost 0 bases to trimming and J lost 4 bases; unmatched junction nucleotides: 6. Germline CDR1 SGHRS, CDR2 YFSETQ. The length of the CDR3 is 15 residues. The CDR3, as DNA: TGCGCCAGCAGCTTGGCCGGGGCAGGGGGCACTGAAGCTTTCTTT. It specifies CASSLAGAGGTEAFF.

The rearrangement links TRBV28 to TRBJ2-7, with D hard to call. This CDR3 is 12 amino acids long. The germline CDR1 and CDR2 sequences are MDHEN and SYDVKM. The ends were cut back, 6 bases at V and 5 bases at J, with 11 bases in the middle. The chain's CDR3 is CASSTEGHEQYF. The CDR3 coding sequence is TGTGCCAGCAGCACTGAAGGGCACGAGCAGTACTTC.

The chain links TRBV5-1 to TRBJ1-1, with D maybe TRBD1 (6 bases). Germline lookup yields CDR1 SGHRS and CDR2 YFSETQ. This CDR3 comprises 14 residues. Trimming shortened V by 1 base and J by 2 bases, and 9 bases separated the two germline ends. The DNA of the CDR3 is TGCGCCAGCAGCTTGAGGGGGGGAAACACTGAAGCTTTCTTT. It encodes CASSLRGGNTEAFF.

This chain connects TRBV15 to TRBJ1-2; 7 bases are shared with TRBD1. The V and J ends lost 3 bases and 2 bases, in that order; junction bases with no gene match: 6. The CDR3 is 15 amino acids. Germline loops: CDR1 LNHNV, CDR2 YYDKDF (reference sequence). The CDR3 spells CATSRARQGNYGYTF. In DNA, the CDR3 is TGTGCCACCAGCAGGGCTCGACAGGGAAACTATGGCTACACCTTC.

The V and J genes are TRBV5-1 and TRBJ2-1, with D maybe TRBD1 (5 bases). This CDR3 comprises 15 residues. Per the germline V gene, CDR1 is SGHRS and CDR2 is YFSETQ. The V and J ends lost 4 bases and 0 bases respectively, with 11 bases between them. CDR3 bases: TGCGCCAGCAGCCGGGCTGACAGCTCCTACAATGAGCAGTTCTTC. It is translated as CASSRADSSYNEQFF.

The V and J genes are TRBV28 and TRBJ1-6, with a weak D call TRBD1 (5 bases). The CDR3 totals 14 residues. Between the trimmed V and J ends, which lost 6 bases and 7 bases, there was a span of 13 bases. Germline values: CDR1 MDHEN, CDR2 SYDVKM. In nucleotides, the CDR3 is TGTGCCAGCAGATACAGGTCCTCGAATTCACCCCTCCACTTT. Translated, it gives CASRYRSSNSPLHF.

The chain is built from TRBV27 and TRBJ1-4; D not certain. Germline values: CDR1 MNHEY, CDR2 SMNVEV (reference sequence). V lost 4 bases, J lost 3 bases, and 9 bases lay in between. This CDR3 is 14 amino acids long. The CDR3: CASSSMMANEKLFF. The CDR3 nucleotides are TGTGCCAGCAGTTCAATGATGGCTAATGAAAAACTGTTTTTT.

This clone was recorded once. The chain joins TRBV5-4 to TRBJ2-1; 8 positions match TRBD2. V trimming: 5 bases; J trimming: 7 bases; junction bases outside the gene matches: 11. The germline gives CDR1 SGHNT, CDR2 YYREEE (reference sequence). The length of the CDR3 is 15 residues. CDR3 nucleotide sequence: TGTGCCAGCAGTCGAGGGTCGAGCGGGAGAAATGAGCAGTTCTTC. As protein: CASSRGSSGRNEQFF.

The chain is built from TRBV6-2 or TRBV6-3 and TRBJ2-2, with 9 bases matching TRBD2. From germline, CDR1 is MNHEY and CDR2 SVGEGT. This CDR3 contains 17 residues. V shed 4 bases, J shed 6 bases, and the junction held 12 bases outside the gene matches. In nucleotides, the CDR3 is TGTGCCAGCAGTTCGACCGGGGGAGCGGGAGGTTCCGGGGAGCTGTTTTTT. This codes for CASSSTGGAGGSGELFF.

The gene calls are TRBV11-2 and TRBJ2-7; D is perhaps TRBD2 (5 bases). V was trimmed by 2 bases and J by 3 bases, leaving 5 bases between them. CDR1 is SGHAT and CDR2 is FQNNGV in the germline V gene. This CDR3 has 12 amino acids. The CDR3 sequence is CASSLSGYEQYF. The CDR3 DNA follows: TGTGCCAGCAGCTTAAGCGGCTACGAGCAGTACTTC.

This clone was counted once. V usage is TRBV5-1 and J usage is TRBJ2-3; possibly TRBD1 or TRBD2 for D (5 bases each). V was trimmed by 3 bases and J by 3 bases, leaving 11 bases between them. This CDR3 comprises 14 residues. Germline CDR1 is SGHRS and CDR2 is YFSETQ. The CDR3 nucleotides are TGCGCCAGCAGCTCCTCGGGGCAGACAGATACGCAGTATTTT. Encoded protein: CASSSSGQTDTQYF.

The V call is TRBV2, the J call TRBJ1-1, with unresolved D. Germline V lookup: CDR1 SNHLY, CDR2 FYNNEI. The CDR3 is 13 residues long. The V end lost 11 bases, the J end lost 4 bases, and 17 bases lay between the germline ends. The CDR3 bases are TGTGCCGGTCTGGAGGGCCGGGGCACTGAAGCTTTCTTT. Translating it yields CAGLEGRGTEAFF.

The rearrangement uses TRBV11-2 and TRBJ1-1; maybe TRBD1 (5 bases). V was pared by 4 bases and J by 7 bases, with 13 bases between. CDR1 is SGHAT, CDR2 FQNNGV, per germline. The CDR3 sequence is 13 residues long. The DNA of the CDR3 is TGTGCCAGCAGCTCGCAGGGTCTGGGTGAAGCTTTCTTT. Translation: CASSSQGLGEAFF.

The rearrangement links TRBV14 to TRBJ1-1; D gene unclear. V was pared by 1 base and J by 3 bases, with 6 bases between. The CDR3 runs 13 residues. CDR1 is SGHDN, CDR2 FVKESK, per germline. For the CDR3, the DNA is TGTGCCAGCAGCCAAGTAAGGCACACTGAAGCTTTCTTT. This sequence encodes CASSQVRHTEAFF.

The rearrangement uses TRBV7-9 and TRBJ2-7, with a possible D match to TRBD2 (5 bases). Per germline, CDR1 SEHNR and CDR2 FQNEAQ (reference sequence). The CDR3 contains 15 residues. The ends were cut back, 5 bases at V and 3 bases at J, with 17 bases in the middle. The CDR3 protein is CASSRPMRESYEQYF. The DNA of the CDR3 is TGTGCCAGCAGCCGCCCGATGAGGGAGAGCTACGAGCAGTACTTC.

The chain couples TRBV11-1 to TRBJ2-3; 13 nucleotides align to TRBD2. Germline values: CDR1 SGHAT, CDR2 FQDESV (reference sequence). The CDR3 extends over 16 amino acids. J gave up 2 bases and V 5 bases, and 4 bases lay outside the gene matches. This CDR3 reads CASSAGLAGDTDTQYF. The CDR3 DNA reads TGTGCCAGCAGCGCCGGACTAGCGGGAGACACAGATACGCAGTATTTT.

The chain is built from TRBV5-6 and TRBJ2-5; perhaps D is TRBD1 or TRBD2 (5 bases each). The length of the CDR3 is 14 residues. Trimming cost V 4 bases and J 7 bases, with 17 bases left between them. In germline, CDR1 is SGHDT, CDR2 YYEEEE. CDR3 protein: CASSPGRPMGTQYF. CDR3 coding DNA: TGTGCCAGCAGCCCGGGACGCCCGATGGGGACCCAGTACTTC.